What follows are 28 T cell receptor beta chains derived from one specimen sequenced in a study of T cell repertoires in cytomegalovirus infection. A single record per CDR3 protein comes from TCRdb applying MiXCR to the reads. The sample includes 680,000 or so distinct CDR3 sequences, roughly 36% of them seen just once. Sequencing used PBMCs. These receptors were taken from a human donor in good health (CMV status not recorded). Some clones in this sample may be carry-over from other donors' samples.

This clonotype was seen a handful of times. V is TRBV12-3 or TRBV12-4 and J is TRBJ2-1; no firm D call. The CDR3 spans 14 residues. Deletions cut 6 bases from V and 6 bases from J, with 15 bases between. In nucleotides, the CDR3 is TGTGCCAGCAGCCGTGGACGGCCGTTCAATGAGCAGTTCTTC. This codes for CASSRGRPFNEQFF.

V is TRBV12-3 or TRBV12-4 and J is TRBJ2-7; 13 positions agree with TRBD2. The trim removed 6 bases at V and 7 bases at J, leaving 3 bases unmatched. The CDR3 has 13 amino acids. The chain's CDR3 is CASSTSGRGEQYF. CDR3 DNA: TGTGCCAGCAGCACTAGCGGGAGGGGTGAGCAGTACTTC.

The chain links TRBV28 to TRBJ2-3, with a weak D call TRBD2 (5 bases). CDR3 length: 15 amino acids. Germline CDR1 is MDHEN and CDR2 is SYDVKM. Trimming took 0 bases from V and 0 from J, leaving 7 bases between them. CDR3 in DNA: TGTGCCAGCAGTTTATGGGCTAGCAGCACAGATACGCAGTATTTT. Amino acid sequence: CASSLWASSTDTQYF.

The V and J genes are TRBV5-6 and TRBJ1-5, with 8 bases aligning to TRBD1. There are 15 residues in the CDR3. V lost 0 bases to trimming and J lost 5 bases; unmatched junction nucleotides: 4. In germline, CDR1 is SGHDT, CDR2 YYEEEE. The CDR3 here is CASSLGGTGHQPQHF. Written as DNA, the CDR3 is TGTGCCAGCAGCTTGGGCGGGACAGGCCATCAGCCCCAGCATTTT.

The chain recombines TRBV6-2 or TRBV6-3 with TRBJ2-7; D unclear. The V end was cut by 7 bases, the J end by 3 bases, with 16 bases between. The CDR3 is 14 amino acids. Germline-derived CDR1 and CDR2 are MNHEY and SVGEGT. The CDR3 DNA is TGTGCCAGCACCAACCGGGCCGTTAGCTACGAGCAGTACTTC. It is translated as CASTNRAVSYEQYF.

The chain joins TRBV19 to TRBJ2-7; D may be TRBD1 (6 bases). The CDR3 runs to 15 residues. Trimming stripped 4 bases from V and 0 bases from J, with 13 bases between. Germline CDR1 LNHDA, CDR2 SQIVND (reference sequence). The CDR3 reads CASSTGDRISYEQYF. CDR3 DNA: TGTGCCAGTAGTACAGGGGACCGGATCTCCTACGAGCAGTACTTC.

This clonotype has just a few counts. The rearrangement joins TRBV12-3 or TRBV12-4 to TRBJ2-3; 7 bases match TRBD1. This CDR3 comprises 18 residues. Germline trimming cut 5 bases from V and 3 bases from J; bases unmatched to any gene: 17. The CDR3 loop reads CASSPRALQGIRTDTQYF. The CDR3 region has the DNA TGTGCCAGCAGTCCGAGAGCCTTACAGGGGATACGTACAGATACGCAGTATTTT.

This clonotype was counted only a few times. J is TRBJ1-3 and V is TRBV11-2; D call uncertain. This CDR3 is built from 15 residues. The germline CDR1 and CDR2 sequences are SGHAT and FQNNGV. The germline V and J ends were trimmed by 5 bases and 1 base, with 12 bases remaining between them. DNA for the CDR3: TGTGCCAGCAGCCCTACCGTGCCATCTGGAAACACCATATATTTT. Its translation is CASSPTVPSGNTIYF.

The V and J genes are TRBV9 and TRBJ1-2; possible D gene TRBD1, 6 bases. The V end was cut by 4 bases, the J end by 7 bases, with 23 bases between. CDR1 is SGDLS, CDR2 YYNGEE, per germline. The CDR3 is 16 residues long. CDR3: CASSLSGQRINGGYTF. The CDR3 DNA follows: TGTGCCAGCAGCCTTTCCGGACAGCGGATAAATGGTGGCTACACCTTC.

A single count supports this clonotype. The rearrangement joins TRBV28 to TRBJ2-1, with TRBD2 identical over 11 bases. The CDR3 runs to 16 residues. Germline loops: CDR1 MDHEN, CDR2 SYDVKM. Trimming took 5 bases from V and 4 from J; bases not matched to a gene: 7. In DNA form, the CDR3 reads TGTGCCAGCAGTGTAGCGGGGGGGAACCGGTACAATGAGCAGTTCTTC. Amino acid sequence: CASSVAGGNRYNEQFF. The whole variable domain, filled in from reference TRBV28 and TRBJ2-1, reads DVKVTQSSRYLVKRTGEKVFLECVQDMDHENMFWYRQDPGLGLRLIYFSYDVKMKEKGDIPEGYSVSREKKERFSLILESASTNQTSMYLCASSVAGGNRYNEQFFGPGTRLTVL.

V usage is TRBV28 and J usage is TRBJ2-7, with TRBD2 matching over 8 bases. With 6 bases clipped from V and 2 bases from J, the junction kept 24 bases outside the gene matches. This CDR3 spans 20 amino acids. Germline assignment: CDR1 MDHEN and CDR2 SYDVKM. The CDR3 coding sequence is TGTGCCAGCAGCCAAATTATGGGGTTGCGAGCGGGAGATAGAACCTACGAGCAGTACTTC. As protein: CASSQIMGLRAGDRTYEQYF.

This clonotype occurred a few times. This rearrangement joins TRBV6-6 to TRBJ1-5, with D hard to call. With 0 bases removed from V and 0 bases from J, the gap between germline ends came to 9 bases. The V gene's germline CDR1 is MNHNY and CDR2 SVGAGI (reference sequence). This CDR3 comprises 16 residues. The CDR3 nucleotides read TGTGCCAGCAGTTACTCGTTTCCAGCTAGCAATCAGCCCCAGCATTTT. This codes for CASSYSFPASNQPQHF.

At least ten counts were recorded for this clonotype. The V gene is TRBV7-2, the J gene TRBJ1-1, with 11 bases lining up with TRBD1. The CDR3 totals 15 residues. Germline V gene lookup returns CDR1 SGHTA and CDR2 FQGNSA. Trimming removed 6 bases from V and 4 bases from J; junction bases left unmatched: 7. DNA for the CDR3: TGTGCCAGCAGACCCGGACAGGGGGCGCTCACTGAAGCTTTCTTT. This gives the protein CASRPGQGALTEAFF.

Of note for this clonotype: A junction boundary mismatches the germline segment, possibly from a read error. This sequence joins TRBV7-6 and TRBJ1-1; D remains unclear. This CDR3 has 15 amino acids. Germline CDR1 is SGHVS and CDR2 is FNYEAQ. The chain's CDR3 is CASSLGAETVTEDFF. CDR3 sequence (DNA): TGTGCCAGCAGCTTAGGAGCCGAGACGGTAACTGAAGATTTCTTT. Full variable domain (remainder filled in from reference TRBV7-6 and TRBJ1-1): GAGVSQSPRYKVTKRGQDVALRCDPISGHVSLYWYRQALGQGPEFLTYFNYEAQQDKSGLPNDRFSAERPEGSISTLTIQRTEQRDSAMYRCASSLGAETVTEDFFGQGTRLTVV.

The chain has TRBV7-9 and TRBJ1-3, with no clear D. There are 16 residues in the CDR3. In germline, CDR1 is SEHNR, CDR2 FQNEAQ (reference sequence). V lost 7 bases, J lost 0 bases, and 16 bases lay in between. CDR3 in amino acids: CASTPTQAFSGNTIYF. The CDR3 DNA reads TGTGCCAGCACCCCCACACAAGCCTTCTCTGGAAACACCATATATTTT.

This clonotype was seen a few times. V is TRBV10-3 and J is TRBJ2-5; 7 nucleotides match TRBD2. Germline V gives CDR1 ENHRY, CDR2 SYGVKD. This CDR3 contains 13 residues. The junction had 10 bases not matched to a gene; V was cut back by 11 bases and J by 4 bases. Here the CDR3 DNA reads TGTGCCGCAAGTCGCGGGAGCACAGAGACCCAGTACTTC. Protein sequence: CAASRGSTETQYF.

This clonotype has more than one count but fewer than ten. The V call is TRBV5-5, the J call TRBJ2-1; the match to TRBD2 covers 11 bases. CDR1 is SGHKS and CDR2 is YYEKEE in the germline V gene (reference sequence). This CDR3 comprises 15 residues. Trimming at V came to 6 bases and at J to 6 bases, leaving 8 bases not matched to a gene. This CDR3 reads CASTSPGLAANEQFF. For the CDR3, the DNA is TGTGCCAGCACCTCCCCGGGACTAGCGGCCAATGAGCAGTTCTTC.

This clonotype was seen ten or more times. The DNA of the CDR3 is TGTGCCAGCAGCTCTACCACCGGGACAGGGTACAATGAGCAGTTCTTC. It yields the protein CASSSTTGTGYNEQFF. The rearrangement joins TRBV7-6 to TRBJ2-1; 9 bases are shared with TRBD1. The CDR3 extends over 16 amino acids. The germline CDR1 and CDR2 sequences are SGHVS and FNYEAQ. J was trimmed by 4 bases and V by 4 bases; bases with no gene match: 8.

This clonotype appeared many times. The DNA for the CDR3 is TGTGCCAGCAGCTCTGGACTAGCGAAGAGCTCCTACGAGCAGTACTTC. Protein product: CASSSGLAKSSYEQYF. The chain has TRBV7-8 and TRBJ2-7; TRBD2 agrees at 9 bases. The germline V gene has CDR1 SGHVS and CDR2 FQNEAQ. With V trimmed by 4 bases and J by 0 bases, 7 bases remained unmatched. This CDR3 region has 16 residues.

This sequence joins TRBV12-3 or TRBV12-4 and TRBJ1-5; D is undetermined. Between the trimmed V and J ends, which lost 6 bases and 4 bases, there was a span of 13 bases. The CDR3 has 14 amino acids. The CDR3 region is CASRLLGVNQPQHF. CDR3 DNA sequence: TGTGCCAGCAGATTACTAGGAGTTAATCAGCCCCAGCATTTT.

Comments on this clonotype: With a much larger clone just one base away, this may be a read error. The chain carries TRBV7-2 and TRBJ2-1; 9 positions match TRBD2. The germline CDR1 and CDR2 sequences are SGHTA and FQGNSA. This CDR3 contains 19 residues. The V segment lost 1 base and the J segment 8 bases; nucleotides outside the gene matches: 18. The CDR3 loop reads CASSLGLPPSGRSGDEQFF. CDR3 bases: TGTGCCAGCAGCTTAGGATTGCCCCCCAGCGGGAGGTCCGGGGATGAGCAGTTCTTC.

This clonotype was observed a handful of times. The CDR3 coding sequence is TGTGCCAGCAGCTCCCCGCCTGACAGGGACACTGAAGCTTTCTTT. Translating gives CASSSPPDRDTEAFF. This chain uses TRBV11-1 with TRBJ1-1; TRBD1 matches 7 bases. CDR3 length equals 15 residues. J lost 3 bases, V lost 4 bases, and 8 bases had no gene match. Germline CDR1 SGHAT, CDR2 FQDESV (reference sequence).

This clonotype has more than one count but fewer than ten. The rearrangement joins TRBV28 to TRBJ2-5; TRBD2 aligns across 12 bases. There are 16 residues in the CDR3. Germline V gives CDR1 MDHEN, CDR2 SYDVKM. V gave up 5 bases and J gave up 5 bases; unmatched junction bases: 9. CDR3 nucleotides: TGTGCCAGCAGTGGACCCGGGACTAGCGGGTCGGAGACCCAGTACTTC. This codes for CASSGPGTSGSETQYF.

This clonotype was seen many times. The rearrangement links TRBV7-2 to TRBJ2-7, with 10 nucleotides matching TRBD2. The CDR3 sequence is 16 residues long. The J segment lost 2 bases and the V segment lost 4 bases, leaving 8 bases of the junction unmatched. Per the germline V gene, CDR1 is SGHTA and CDR2 is FQGNSA. CDR3 nucleotides: TGTGCCAGCAGCTCCTCGTTAGGACTAGCGGCCTACGAGCAGTACTTC. This sequence encodes CASSSSLGLAAYEQYF.

This clonotype was picked up one time. The CDR3 reads CATSKGQSRAEAFF. CDR3 nucleotides: TGTGCCACCAGCAAGGGACAGTCCAGAGCTGAAGCTTTCTTT. The V gene is TRBV15, the J gene TRBJ1-1; 7 bases are shared with TRBD1. Germline V lookup: CDR1 LNHNV, CDR2 YYDKDF (reference sequence). V shed 4 bases, J shed 6 bases, and the junction held 8 bases outside the gene matches. The CDR3 spans 14 residues.

This clonotype was seen a handful of times. The J gene is TRBJ2-3, the V gene TRBV29-1; a weak D match, TRBD2 (5 bases). Germline CDR1 and CDR2: SQVTM and ANQGSEA. V lost 5 bases and J lost 5, with 14 bases in between. The CDR3 sequence is 13 residues long. CDR3: CSVRDHSEDTQYF. DNA for the CDR3: TGCAGCGTTCGTGACCATAGCGAAGATACGCAGTATTTT.

The V and J genes are TRBV20-1 and TRBJ2-7; D gene uncertain. Trimming removed 1 base from V and 3 bases from J, with 10 bases in between. The CDR3 is made up of 13 amino acids. CDR1 is DFQATT, CDR2 SNEGSKA, per germline (reference sequence). The DNA for the CDR3 is TGCAGTGCTAGAGGGATTTTGGGCTACGAGCAGTACTTC. Protein: CSARGILGYEQYF.

V is TRBV7-2 and J is TRBJ2-1; 10 bases fit TRBD2. CDR1 is SGHTA and CDR2 is FQGNSA in the germline V gene. Trimming took 1 base from V and 6 from J; bases not matched to a gene: 12. The CDR3 sequence is 18 residues long. CDR3 residues: CASSLGVYLAGAVNEQFF. CDR3 sequence (DNA): TGTGCCAGCAGCTTAGGAGTCTACCTAGCGGGAGCAGTCAATGAGCAGTTCTTC.